This T cell receptor beta chain is from a study of T cells in Graves' hyperthyroidism and ophthalmopathy. Study details: Upon initial diagnosis and before any treatment, peripheral blood was collected.

Exclusion of a patient resulted from uncontrolled infection, other autoimmune disease, pregnancy or lactation. Study results and caveats: Stable hyperthyroidism was separated from ophthalmopathy by a model based on 13 V-J features.

Template material for amplifying TCR beta CDR3 regions consisted of RNA transcripts. TCR CDR3 underwent first-round RT-PCR with the HTBI primer set. TCRdb ran MiXCR on the multiplex PCR reads and lists one entry per CDR3 protein. Of 300,000 to 450,000 distinct CDR3 sequences in the sample, around 16% were seen once. In regard to this clonotype: The antigen is unknown.

V lost 6 bases, J lost 1 base, and 3 bases stayed unmatched. The CDR3 runs 13 residues. In germline, CDR1 is DFQATT, CDR2 SNEGSKA (reference sequence). The sequencing sample was made of blood. V and J are TRBV20-1 and TRBJ1-1; 9 bases fit TRBD1. The sequence came from a woman in her late teens or twenties with Graves' hyperthyroidism that later progressed to Graves' ophthalmopathy. The CDR3 here is CSAPDRGNTEAFF. The CDR3 DNA follows: TGCAGTGCCCCGGACAGGGGGAACACTGAAGCTTTCTTT.